The 20 T cell receptor beta chains in this list originate from one sample, sequenced in a study of T cell responses to AZD1222 COVID-19 vaccine (dated by TCRdb to about 2021). Interpreted using the paper, the time point label stands for: baseline before first vaccination. The treatment or condition label on this specimen signifies: meningococcal conjugate vaccine given as trial control. Preparation of the library involved the immunoSEQ multiplex PCR assay. TCRdb obtained this table from immuneACCESS and retained in-frame rearrangements with V and J assigned. These tables miss some clones; where compared with another copy, unresolved V genes account for less than half of the shortfall, and the remainder is unexplained. Present in this sample are 200,000 to 250,000 clones, about 93% of which were seen just once. The ten largest account for about 1% of the sample. The specimen comprised peripheral blood, sampled on day 0 of MenACWY control vaccination. Receptors originate from an adult in good health.

The genes are TRBV7-9 and TRBJ1-5; the D is unclear. Germline V CDR1 and CDR2: SEHNR, FQNEAQ (reference sequence). CDR3 size: 13 residues. The V end lost 1 base, the J end lost 4 bases, and 5 bases lay between the germline ends. The CDR3 sequence: CASSLGANQPQHF. The CDR3 DNA follows: TGTGCCAGCAGCTTAGGGGCAAATCAGCCCCAGCATTTT. Together with reference TRBV7-9 and TRBJ1-5, the CDR3 gives the full variable domain: DTGVSQNPRHKITKRGQNVTFRCDPISEHNRLYWYRQTLGQGPEFLTYFQNEAQLEKSRLLSDRFSAERPKGSFSTLEIQRTEQGDSAMYLCASSLGANQPQHFGDGTRLSIL.

Comments on this clone: Relative to the germline gene, one junction end is altered; a read error may explain this. The rearrangement links TRBV19 to TRBJ2-1; 8 bases agree with TRBD1. This CDR3 spans 16 amino acids. CDR1 and CDR2 (germline): LNHDA, SQIVND (reference sequence). As DNA, the CDR3 is TGTGCCAGTAGTATAGGGGGGCAGGGGGCCTACATTGAGCAGTTCTTC. Translating gives CASSIGGQGAYIEQFF.

This sequence joins TRBV7-8 and TRBJ2-5, with 10 bases aligning to TRBD2. There are 16 residues in the CDR3. From germline, CDR1 is SGHVS and CDR2 FQNEAQ. With 1 base clipped from V and 1 base from J, the junction kept 3 bases outside the gene matches. The DNA of the CDR3 is TGTGCCAGCAGCTTAGAAGCGGGGGGGATCCAAGAGACCCAGTACTTC. Residues: CASSLEAGGIQETQYF.

V is TRBV7-8 and J is TRBJ1-2, with D possibly being TRBD1 (6 bases). Trimming took 5 bases from V and 10 from J, leaving 17 bases between them. This CDR3 is 13 amino acids long. CDR1 and CDR2 (germline): SGHVS, FQNEAQ. The CDR3 sequence is CASSATGNRLYTF. The CDR3 region has the DNA TGTGCCAGCAGCGCTACAGGGAATCGCCTCTACACCTTC.

This chain's CDR3 is CAWSGGTGIQEKLFF. The CDR3, as DNA: TGTGCCTGGAGTGGGGGGACAGGGATACAGGAAAAACTGTTTTTT. The chain has TRBV30 and TRBJ1-4; TRBD1 matches 9 bases. The CDR3 is made up of 15 amino acids. Germline V gene lookup returns CDR1 GTSNPN and CDR2 SVGIG (reference sequence). The V and J ends lost 1 base and 8 bases, in that order; junction bases with no gene match: 8.

This chain joins TRBV20-1 and TRBJ1-2; TRBD1 is a possible D gene (5 bases). Germline CDR1 is DFQATT and CDR2 is SNEGSKA (reference sequence). This CDR3 comprises 14 residues. Deletions cut 3 bases from V and 3 bases from J, with 14 bases between. The CDR3 bases are TGCAGTGCTAGTGAACAGGCCCTTGACTATGGCTACACCTTC. Translation gives CSASEQALDYGYTF.

The chain is built from TRBV5-8 and TRBJ1-2; TRBD1 matches 10 bases. J lost 8 bases, V lost 1 base, and 5 bases had no gene match. This CDR3 spans 14 amino acids. The germline V gene encodes CDR1 SGHTS and CDR2 YDEGEE. The CDR3: CASSLRTGGRGYTF. CDR3 DNA: TGTGCCAGCAGCTTGAGGACAGGGGGACGGGGCTACACCTTC.

The rearrangement uses TRBV2 and TRBJ1-2; possible D gene TRBD1, 6 bases. The CDR3 is 13 amino acids. Trimming pared 8 bases from V and 3 bases from J, leaving 13 bases between. Looked up from germline, CDR1 is SNHLY and CDR2 is FYNNEI. The CDR3 region has the DNA TGTGCCAGCGCGGGGGGCATGGACTATGGCTACACCTTC. Translating it yields CASAGGMDYGYTF.

This chain links TRBV28 with TRBJ1-5, with 9 bases that match TRBD1. The germline V gene encodes CDR1 MDHEN and CDR2 SYDVKM. This CDR3 is built from 14 residues. V was pared by 6 bases and J by 5 bases, with 5 bases of the junction left unmatched. CDR3 nucleotides: TGTGCCAGCAGCTACGGACAGGGGTATCAGCCCCAGCATTTT. Translation gives CASSYGQGYQPQHF.

This clone was seen a handful of times. V usage is TRBV7-9 and J usage is TRBJ1-4; a weak D match, TRBD1 (5 bases). V lost 5 bases and J 7 bases, leaving 14 bases between the germline ends. Germline CDR1 SEHNR, CDR2 FQNEAQ (reference sequence). The CDR3 is made up of 14 amino acids. CDR3 bases: TGTGCCAGCAGCGAAATGGGACGATCTGAAAAACTGTTTTTT. Residues: CASSEMGRSEKLFF.

The CDR3 sequence: CASSGLFRSPLHF. As DNA, the CDR3 is TGTGCCAGCAGCGGACTGTTTCGGTCACCCCTCCACTTT. The chain links TRBV6-5 to TRBJ1-6; D gene uncertain. Germline CDR1 MNHEY, CDR2 SVGAGI. The CDR3 is 13 residues long. V shed 6 bases and J shed 10 bases, with 13 bases lying between them.

The chain couples TRBV6-4 to TRBJ1-1, with TRBD1 as a possible D gene (5 bases). Trimming shortened V by 5 bases and J by 2 bases, and 15 bases separated the two germline ends. Per the germline V gene, CDR1 is MRHNA and CDR2 is SNTAGT. There are 15 residues in the CDR3. CDR3 bases: TGTGCCAGCAGTAGGTCGGCGGGGGGTAACACTGAAGCTTTCTTT. The encoded protein is CASSRSAGGNTEAFF.

This chain links TRBV5-6 with TRBJ2-5, with 9 bases matching TRBD1. The ends lost 0 bases at V and 5 bases at J; junction bases unmatched: 2. Germline V CDR1 and CDR2: SGHDT, YYEEEE. The CDR3 contains 14 residues. The CDR3 DNA is TGTGCCAGCAGCTTGGCTGGGACAGGGGAGACCCAGTACTTC. Translated: CASSLAGTGETQYF.

The rearrangement uses TRBV7-9 and TRBJ1-2; D call uncertain. The V end lost 5 bases, the J end lost 8 bases, and 18 bases lay between the germline ends. This CDR3 region has 14 residues. Germline V gives CDR1 SEHNR, CDR2 FQNEAQ (reference sequence). CDR3 amino acids: CASSRTATPPGYTF. CDR3 sequence (DNA): TGTGCCAGCAGCCGAACCGCGACTCCTCCCGGCTACACCTTC.

This rearrangement joins TRBV15 to TRBJ2-3, with D hard to call. CDR3 length: 13 residues. V was pared by 3 bases and J by 3 bases, with 7 bases between. CDR1 and CDR2 (germline): LNHNV, YYDKDF (reference sequence). CDR3 region: CATSRGSTDTQYF. As DNA, the CDR3 is TGTGCCACCAGCAGGGGCAGTACAGATACGCAGTATTTT.

This sequence joins TRBV13 and TRBJ1-1; no definite D call. CDR3 length equals 15 residues. Per the germline V gene, CDR1 is PRHDT and CDR2 is FYEKMQ (reference sequence). V lost 0 bases to trimming and J lost 1 base, with 9 bases between them. The chain's CDR3 is CASSLGRTSNTEAFF. CDR3 DNA sequence: TGTGCCAGCAGCTTAGGCAGGACTTCGAACACTGAAGCTTTCTTT.

The chain couples TRBV6-5 to TRBJ2-7; 7 bases line up with TRBD1. The germline V gene encodes CDR1 MNHEY and CDR2 SVGAGI. The CDR3 runs to 14 residues. With V trimmed by 6 bases and J by 7 bases, 12 bases remained unmatched. CDR3 DNA: TGTGCCAGCAGGGGGCCGGGACAGACATATGAGCAGTACTTC. The encoded protein is CASRGPGQTYEQYF.

J is TRBJ1-5 and V is TRBV28, with D perhaps matching TRBD1 (6 bases). V was clipped by 5 bases and J by 1 base, with 9 bases between them. The CDR3 consists of 14 residues. Germline assignment: CDR1 MDHEN and CDR2 SYDVKM. CDR3 region: CASSTGISNQPQHF. The CDR3 region has the DNA TGTGCCAGCAGTACAGGGATAAGCAATCAGCCCCAGCATTTT.

For this clone: Within the sample, other DNA sequences also encode this same CDR3. The chain is built from TRBV18 and TRBJ1-1; unclear D gene. Trimming removed 0 bases at V and 1 base at J, with 3 bases between. CDR3 length: 13 residues. From germline, CDR1 is KGHSH and CDR2 LQKENI. The CDR3 DNA reads as TGTGCCAGCTCACCACCGGGGAACACTGAAGCTTTCTTT. This codes for CASSPPGNTEAFF.

V gene TRBV2 combines with J gene TRBJ1-1, with TRBD1 matching over 8 bases. V trimming: 7 bases; J trimming: 2 bases; junction bases outside the gene matches: 6. CDR1 and CDR2 from the germline V gene are SNHLY and FYNNEI. The CDR3 is 14 amino acids. The CDR3 sequence is CASNLDRANTEAFF. The CDR3 bases are TGTGCCAGCAACTTGGACAGGGCCAACACTGAAGCTTTCTTT.